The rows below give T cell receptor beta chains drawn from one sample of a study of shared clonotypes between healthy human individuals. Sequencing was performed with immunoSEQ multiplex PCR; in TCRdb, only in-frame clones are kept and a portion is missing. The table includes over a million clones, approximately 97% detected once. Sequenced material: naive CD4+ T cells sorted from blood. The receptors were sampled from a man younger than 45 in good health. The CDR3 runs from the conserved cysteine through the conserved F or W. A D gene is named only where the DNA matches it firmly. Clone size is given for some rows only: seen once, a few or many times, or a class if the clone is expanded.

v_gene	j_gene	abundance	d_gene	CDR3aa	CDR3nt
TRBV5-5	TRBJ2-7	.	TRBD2	CASSGSALAGIEQYF	TGTGCCAGCAGCGGGTCGGCTCTAGCGGGAATCGAGCAGTACTTC
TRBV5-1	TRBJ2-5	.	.	CASSLDTETQYF	TGCGCCAGCAGCTTGGATACCGAGACCCAGTACTTC
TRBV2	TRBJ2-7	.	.	CASSVRLATEQYF	TGTGCCAGCAGTGTTCGTCTAGCTACCGAGCAGTACTTC
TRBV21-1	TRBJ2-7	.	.	CASSKAVEYGSYEQYF	TGTGCCAGCAGCAAAGCGGTCGAGTATGGCTCCTACGAGCAGTACTTC
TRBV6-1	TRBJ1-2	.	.	CASSEEVVGYGYTF	TGTGCCAGCAGTGAAGAGGTAGTCGGCTATGGCTACACCTTC
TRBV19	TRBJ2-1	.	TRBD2	CASSIFSGSKNEQFF	TGTGCCAGTAGTATTTTCAGCGGGAGTAAGAATGAGCAGTTCTTC
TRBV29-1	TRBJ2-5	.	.	CSARRGRQETQYF	TGCAGCGCCCGCCGGGGCAGACAAGAGACCCAGTACTTC
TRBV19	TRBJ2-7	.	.	CASSEPGGYEQYF	TGTGCCAGTAGTGAACCTGGGGGCTACGAGCAGTACTTC
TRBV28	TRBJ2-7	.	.	CASSLGDTSYEQYF	TGTGCCAGCAGTTTGGGGGACACCTCCTACGAGCAGTACTTC
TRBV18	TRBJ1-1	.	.	CASSPLSENTEAFF	TGTGCCAGCTCACCACTCTCGGAGAACACTGAAGCTTTCTTT
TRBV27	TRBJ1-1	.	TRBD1	CASSPMTGGKFPEAFF	TGTGCCAGCAGTCCGATGACAGGGGGCAAGTTCCCTGAAGCTTTCTTT
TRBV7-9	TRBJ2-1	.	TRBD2	CASALAEWNEQFF	TGTGCCAGCGCGCTAGCGGAATGGAATGAGCAGTTCTTC
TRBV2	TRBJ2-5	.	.	CASSERSWGLHF	TGTGCCAGCAGTGAAAGGTCGTGGGGTTTGCACTTC
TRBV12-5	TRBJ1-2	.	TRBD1	CASGLATGYGYTF	TGTGCTAGTGGTTTGGCGACAGGGTATGGCTACACCTTC
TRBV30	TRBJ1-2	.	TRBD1	CAWYGTGLAYGYTF	TGTGCCTGGTACGGGACAGGGTTAGCGTATGGCTACACCTTC
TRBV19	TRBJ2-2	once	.	CASSIPPAGVGELFF	TGTGCCAGTAGTATACCTCCGGCAGGGGTCGGGGAGCTGTTTTTT
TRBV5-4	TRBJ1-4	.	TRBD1	CASSETGVGEKLFF	TGTGCCAGCTCGGAGACAGGGGTCGGTGAAAAACTGTTTTTT
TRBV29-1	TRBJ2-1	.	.	CSVVYISSHNEQFF	TGCAGCGTTGTTTATATATCCAGTCACAATGAGCAGTTCTTC
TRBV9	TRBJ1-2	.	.	CASGQSAGQTSYGYTF	TGTGCCAGCGGACAATCCGCCGGACAGACGTCGTATGGCTACACCTTC
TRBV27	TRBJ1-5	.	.	CASSLSYPSNQPQHF	TGTGCCAGCAGTTTGTCCTACCCTAGCAATCAGCCCCAGCATTTT
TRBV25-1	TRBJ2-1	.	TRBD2	CASSGSGRAAEQFF	TGTGCCAGCAGTGGTAGCGGGAGGGCGGCTGAGCAGTTCTTC
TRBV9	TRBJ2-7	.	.	CASSVASGHPQGEQYF	TGTGCCAGCAGCGTAGCCTCGGGACACCCCCAGGGCGAGCAGTACTTC
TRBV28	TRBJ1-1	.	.	CASRLAQLGIKAFF	TGTGCCAGCAGACTTGCACAGCTTGGGATTAAAGCTTTCTTT
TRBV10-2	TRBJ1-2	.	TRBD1	CASNRRGEGDYGYTF	TGCGCCAGCAACCGCAGGGGGGAGGGAGACTATGGCTACACCTTC
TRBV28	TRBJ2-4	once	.	CASSLRINGIQYF	TGTGCCAGCAGTTTAAGGATTAACGGCATTCAGTACTTC
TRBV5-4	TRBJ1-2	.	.	CASSLAAGGRYGYTF	TGTGCCAGCAGCTTGGCGGCCGGGGGTCGTTATGGCTACACCTTC
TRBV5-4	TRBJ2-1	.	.	CASSLGRGNSYNEQFF	TGTGCCAGCAGCTTGGGTCGCGGAAACTCCTACAATGAGCAGTTCTTC
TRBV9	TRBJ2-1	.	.	CASSVQAYNEQFF	TGTGCCAGCAGCGTACAGGCTTACAATGAGCAGTTCTTC
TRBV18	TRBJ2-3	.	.	CASSPLRRADTDTQYF	TGTGCCAGCTCACCCCTACGGCGAGCCGACACAGATACGCAGTATTTT
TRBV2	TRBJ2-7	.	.	CASIWEMGSYEQYF	TGTGCCAGTATTTGGGAAATGGGGTCCTACGAGCAGTACTTC
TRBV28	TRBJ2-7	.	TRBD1	CASSKTGQQYF	TGTGCCAGCAGCAAGACAGGGCAGCAGTACTTC
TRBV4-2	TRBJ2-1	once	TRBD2	CASSPPPGLAGDEQFF	TGTGCCAGCAGCCCACCACCGGGACTAGCGGGAGATGAGCAGTTCTTC
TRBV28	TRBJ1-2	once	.	CASSFGVVWGYTF	TGTGCCAGCAGTTTCGGGGTGGTTTGGGGCTACACCTTC
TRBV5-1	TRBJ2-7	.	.	CASSFGRTYEQYF	TGCGCCAGCAGCTTCGGACGGACCTACGAGCAGTACTTC
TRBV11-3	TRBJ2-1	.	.	CASSLKGPGRPGPPTNEQFF	TGTGCCAGCAGCTTGAAGGGTCCGGGGAGACCAGGCCCCCCAACCAATGAGCAGTTCTTC
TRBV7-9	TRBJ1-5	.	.	CASSAGHGSNQPQHF	TGTGCCAGCAGCGCGGGACATGGCAGCAATCAGCCCCAGCATTTT
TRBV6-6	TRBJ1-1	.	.	CASSYRVPGIAEAFF	TGTGCCAGCAGTTACCGAGTCCCCGGGATCGCTGAAGCTTTCTTT
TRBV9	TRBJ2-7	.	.	CASSRDYEQYF	TGTGCCAGCAGCAGGGACTACGAGCAGTACTTC
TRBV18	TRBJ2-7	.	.	CASSPQQPGEQYF	TGTGCCAGCTCACCTCAGCAGCCCGGCGAGCAGTACTTC
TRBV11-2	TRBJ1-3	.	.	CASSLVGVSGNTIYF	TGTGCCAGCAGCTTAGTCGGAGTCTCTGGAAACACCATATATTTT
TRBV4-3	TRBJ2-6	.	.	CASSQGIAISGANVLTF	TGCGCCAGCAGCCAAGGTATAGCGATCTCTGGGGCCAACGTCCTGACTTTC
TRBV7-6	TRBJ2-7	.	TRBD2	CASSPTVRLAGGPTYEQYF	TGTGCCAGCAGCCCAACCGTCAGACTAGCGGGAGGGCCAACCTACGAGCAGTACTTC